The sequence of this T cell receptor (beta chain) was determined in a study of CD8+CD57+ T cells in acquired aplastic anemia. Profiling that covered TCR beta VDJ and CDR3 relied on genomic DNA as its template. TCRdb re-called the reads through MiXCR, storing one row per CDR3 protein. Seen here are roughly 220,000 distinct CDR3 sequences, approximately 65% observed once, and the top ten hold under 60%. Sequencing was done on patients that had shown CD8+CD57+ cell expansion by flow cytometry. The length of the CDR3 is 14 residues. Trimming left V 3 bases short and J 0 bases short, with 9 bases between. From germline, CDR1 is LNHDA and CDR2 SQIVND (reference sequence).

Sequenced material: sorted CD4+, CD8+, or CD8+CD57+ T cells (not recorded which) from PBMCs. The sequence derives from a human donor with aplastic anemia. The chain combines TRBV19 with TRBJ2-7; a weak D match, TRBD2 (5 bases). Here the CDR3 reads CASSIRTPSYEQYF. CDR3 in DNA: TGTGCCAGTAGTATTAGGACTCCCTCCTACGAGCAGTACTTC.